This T cell receptor (beta chain) was observed in a study of T cell responses to AZD1222 COVID-19 vaccine. Trimming pared 1 base from V and 11 bases from J, leaving 8 bases between. This CDR3 contains 11 residues. Clones were sequenced by immunoSEQ multiplex PCR, and TCRdb holds only the in-frame ones, with some missing. The sample consists of about 66,000 clones, over 80% of them appearing once. The sequence came from an adult who received the MenACWY meningococcal vaccine as a control. The chain joins TRBV12-3 or TRBV12-4 to TRBJ1-1; the D gene is possibly TRBD1 (5 bases). Sample: peripheral blood, taken 28 days after the second dose of the MenACWY control vaccine. CDR3 nucleotides: TGTGCCAGCAGTTTAGGACAGAGGGCTTTCTTT. Protein product: CASSLGQRAFF.